This T cell receptor (beta chain) was documented in a study of T cells after yellow fever vaccination (dated 2019 in TCRdb). About the study as a whole: The SMART-Seq v4 Ultra Low Input RNA kit was used to prepare libraries from fractions with low cell numbers. To track T-cell clones before and after primary and booster YFV17D yellow fever vaccination, bulk TCR alpha and beta repertoires were sequenced longitudinally. Blood was collected at multiple timepoints before and after primary and secondary immunization, and bulk PBMC replicates and cell subsets were isolated. Two healthy male donors, one aged 18 to 29 and one aged 30 to 39 years, were included in the cohort.

The treatment or condition label corresponds to: live attenuated yellow fever vaccine strain. Two biological replicates of bulk PBMCs were collected at each blood-draw timepoint. PBMCs were isolated from peripheral blood using a standard Ficoll-Paque protocol. TriZol was used to extract RNA from bulk PBMCs, from CD4 and CD8 fractions, and from dextramer-positive and dextramer-negative fractions. TCR cDNA was synthesized by 5'RACE template switching, through which a universal primer site and unique molecular identifiers were introduced. Priming of cDNA synthesis was performed from both the TCR alpha and TCR beta constant segments. Library amplification involved two PCR steps, and the second step added sample barcodes and sequencing adapters. Sequencing of libraries was performed on Illumina HiSeq 2500 (2x100 bp) or NovaSeq (2x150 bp). In the source study's methods: MIGEC handled demultiplexing of reads and collapsing into UMI consensus sequences, while MiXCR performed V(D)J alignment. Clonotypes responding to the vaccine were identified with edgeR on replicate PBMC samples, with the criteria of FDR below 0.01 and a log2 fold change above 5 up to day 15. Each bulk clonotype received a CD4 or CD8 identity based on whether the sequenced CD4 or CD8 repertoire contained that clonotype at higher abundance. Through fastp at Q25 and MiXCR, TCRdb rebuilt clones from the public reads, retaining in-frame beta chains. Each CDR3 protein gets just one entry, which takes the most common genes and DNA from the rows behind it. It is TCRdb's table, rather than the study itself, that gives the V and J calls and clone size. The sample table holds 320,000 or so distinct CDR3 sequences, of which roughly 8% were seen once. The ten largest clones capture 15% to 20% of the sample.

Ten or more counts support this clonotype. Its cognate antigen has yet to be identified. Per-base qualities were not stored, and no clone one base away is much larger. Study-wide findings and limitations: Compared with the primary T-cell response, the secondary T-cell response was faster but weaker, reaching its peak on day 5 rather than on day 15. FACS-sorted repertoires could contain abundant contaminating clonotypes from the bulk population, so computational filtering was required. The study included only two donors, which limits how far the findings can be generalized. After the booster, most clones that had expanded after primary vaccination were detected again (approximately 96% of CD4 and more than 85% of CD8), suggesting broad maintenance of memory. A small share of clonotypes occurred in both CD4 and CD8 compartments, likely arising from convergent recombination.

Including the terminal cysteine and phenylalanine, the CDR3 comprises 17 residues. Only CDR3 DNA remains: 51 bases, in frame from the first base. Per the germline V gene, SGHDN is the CDR1 and FVKESK is the CDR2. Trimming costs V 1 base and J 6 bases, and their ends lie 21 bases apart. The clonotype originates from a man aged 18 to 35 who received the YFV17D yellow fever vaccine. Sequenced material: PBMCs, taken more than 40 days after the first yellow fever vaccination. The chain was built from TRBV14 and TRBJ2-5; the D gene lacks a confident call. The CDR3 is CASSQVTPGQPSKTQYF. The sequenced DNA: TGTGCCAGCAGCCAAGTCACTCCAGGCCAACCCTCGAAGACCCAGTACTTC.